The rows below give T cell receptor beta chains drawn from one sample of a study of blood T cell repertoires in COVID-19. The method was immunoSEQ multiplex PCR; TCRdb's version includes in-frame clones alone and lacks a portion of them. The table lists about 200,000 clones, 75% to 90% of them singletons. The specimen sequenced was peripheral blood. These receptors were obtained from a human donor in a cohort sampled during active COVID-19. CDR3s include the opening cysteine and the closing phenylalanine or tryptophan. A D gene is named only where the DNA matches it firmly. A row's size may be missing; if present it is once, few, many or a size class.

V gene	D gene	J gene	clone size	CDR3 length	CDR3 protein	CDR3 DNA
TRBV5-5	.	TRBJ1-1	.	15	CASSPRGTLGTEAFF	TGTGCCAGCAGCCCCCGAGGTACGCTCGGCACTGAAGCTTTCTTT
TRBV7-3	.	TRBJ2-3	.	14	CASSDRRTTDTQYF	TGTGCCAGCAGTGACAGACGCACCACAGATACGCAGTATTTT
TRBV6-5	TRBD2	TRBJ2-3	.	14	CASRSGLAGVAQYF	TGTGCCAGCAGATCAGGACTAGCGGGAGTGGCGCAGTATTTT
TRBV7-6	.	TRBJ1-2	.	18	CASSLQGIRGPPNYGYTF	TGTGCCAGCAGCTTACAGGGGATCCGGGGACCACCTAACTATGGCTACACCTTC
TRBV5-5	TRBD2	TRBJ2-5	.	15	CASSVGLAGRETQYF	TGTGCCAGCAGCGTGGGACTAGCGGGACGAGAGACCCAGTACTTC
TRBV6-2/TRBV6-3	TRBD1	TRBJ1-5	.	14	CASSWDSYNQPQHF	TGTGCCAGCAGCTGGGACAGCTACAATCAGCCCCAGCATTTT
TRBV19	.	TRBJ2-3	few	14	CASKTAFSTDTQYF	TGTGCCAGCAAGACAGCCTTCTCCACAGATACGCAGTATTTT
TRBV28	TRBD2	TRBJ2-3	.	16	CASSLFPSGRTDTQYF	TGTGCCAGCAGTTTATTTCCTAGCGGGAGGACAGATACGCAGTATTTT
TRBV18	TRBD1	TRBJ1-3	.	16	CASSLGQGTSGNTIYF	TGTGCCAGCTCACTCGGACAGGGGACCTCTGGAAACACCATATATTTT
TRBV20-1	.	TRBJ1-3	.	13	CSASQGSGNTIYF	TGCAGTGCAAGTCAGGGCTCAGGAAACACCATATATTTT
TRBV3-1/TRBV3-2	.	TRBJ2-7	.	15	CASSQAVSGSYEQYF	TGTGCCAGCAGCCAAGCGGTTAGCGGCTCCTACGAGCAGTACTTC
TRBV27	TRBD1	TRBJ1-5	once	16	CASSLLSGGGGQPQHF	TGTGCCAGCAGTTTACTCTCGGGAGGGGGCGGTCAGCCCCAGCATTTT
TRBV12-3/TRBV12-4	.	TRBJ2-7	.	13	CASSFGVGYEQYF	TGTGCCAGCAGTTTCGGGGTTGGCTACGAGCAGTACTTC
TRBV7-9	TRBD2	TRBJ2-3	.	16	CASSLRLAGGTDTQYF	TGTGCCAGCAGCTTGAGGCTAGCGGGAGGGACAGATACGCAGTATTTT
TRBV6-6	TRBD1	TRBJ2-7	.	14	CASRAGTGSYEQYF	TGTGCCAGCAGGGCCGGGACAGGCTCCTACGAGCAGTACTTC
TRBV14	TRBD2	TRBJ2-5	.	16	CASSRSLAGYQETQYF	TGTGCCAGCAGCCGGAGCCTAGCGGGGTACCAAGAGACCCAGTACTTC
TRBV3-1/TRBV3-2	TRBD2	TRBJ2-2	many	19	CASRPHGTSGIDGTGELFF	TGTGCCAGCAGACCTCACGGGACTAGCGGGATTGACGGCACCGGGGAGCTGTTTTTT
TRBV5-4	.	TRBJ1-1	few	13	CASRSAAATEAFF	TGTGCCAGCAGATCGGCCGCGGCCACTGAAGCTTTCTTT
TRBV12-3/TRBV12-4	.	TRBJ1-1	once	12	CASSHRDTEAFF	TGTGCCAGCAGCCACAGGGACACTGAAGCTTTCTTT
TRBV28	.	TRBJ1-1	.	13	CASSLLRNTEAFF	TGTGCCAGCAGTTTACTTCGGAACACTGAAGCTTTCTTT
TRBV6-5	.	TRBJ2-7	.	11	CATQRQNEQYF	TGTGCCACCCAGAGGCAGAACGAGCAGTACTTC
TRBV7-9	TRBD1	TRBJ1-1	.	14	CASSNRQGNTEAFF	TGTGCCAGCAGCAATCGACAGGGGAACACTGAAGCTTTCTTT
TRBV28	TRBD1	TRBJ2-7	.	16	CASRSDPGQGANEQYF	TGTGCCAGCAGATCCGATCCGGGACAGGGGGCCAACGAGCAGTACTTC
TRBV28	TRBD1	TRBJ1-2	.	13	CATVGGPSDGYTF	TGTGCCACGGTAGGGGGCCCAAGCGATGGCTACACCTTC
TRBV11-1	TRBD1	TRBJ1-4	.	15	CASSRGDRRNEKLFF	TGTGCCAGCAGCCGCGGGGACAGACGTAATGAAAAACTGTTTTTT
TRBV2	.	TRBJ1-2	.	13	CATLGGVYYGYTF	TGTGCCACCCTCGGGGGGGTTTACTATGGCTACACCTTC
TRBV20-1	.	TRBJ1-5	.	15	CSASRGLFLDQPQHF	TGCAGTGCTAGTCGCGGGCTCTTCCTAGATCAGCCCCAGCATTTT
TRBV29-1	.	TRBJ2-5	.	14	CSVELGRGGETQYF	TGCAGCGTTGAATTGGGTAGGGGAGGAGAGACCCAGTACTTC
TRBV28	.	TRBJ2-7	.	11	CASRRYYEQYF	TGTGCCAGCAGGCGCTACTACGAGCAGTACTTC
TRBV28	.	TRBJ2-7	.	16	CASSSPPSRQPYEQYF	TGTGCCAGCAGTTCCCCCCCCTCGCGGCAGCCCTACGAGCAGTACTTC
TRBV13	.	TRBJ2-7	.	17	CASSSKEFGGTYGGQYF	TGTGCCAGCAGCTCCAAGGAGTTCGGCGGGACCTACGGGGGGCAGTACTTC
TRBV18	TRBD1	TRBJ1-4	.	15	CASSGSGTGDEKLFF	TGTGCCAGCTCAGGATCCGGGACAGGCGATGAAAAACTGTTTTTT
TRBV18	TRBD1	TRBJ2-3	.	16	CASSPPGTGRTDTQYF	TGTGCCAGCTCACCACCGGGGACAGGTCGCACAGATACGCAGTATTTT
TRBV5-1	.	TRBJ2-7	.	14	CASSLSTSSYEQYF	TGCGCCAGCAGCTTGTCCACGAGCTCCTACGAGCAGTACTTC
TRBV14	.	TRBJ2-7	.	15	CASSQLSGHLTEQYF	TGTGCCAGCAGCCAACTCTCTGGGCACCTCACCGAGCAGTACTTC
TRBV18	TRBD1	TRBJ2-3	.	15	CASSPRGQGTDTQYF	TGTGCCAGCTCACCAAGGGGGCAGGGCACAGATACGCAGTATTTT
TRBV10-3	TRBD1	TRBJ1-6	.	14	CAIRNGQGGSPLHF	TGTGCCATCAGGAACGGACAGGGCGGTTCACCCCTCCACTTT
TRBV5-1	TRBD1	TRBJ1-1	.	12	CASSQQGQWAFF	TGCGCCAGCAGTCAACAGGGGCAGTGGGCTTTCTTT
TRBV9	TRBD2	TRBJ2-1	few	16	CASSAASGSSYNEQFF	TGTGCCAGCAGCGCCGCTAGCGGAAGCTCCTACAATGAGCAGTTCTTC
TRBV20-1	.	TRBJ2-3	.	11	CSARVRGTQYF	TGCAGTGCTAGAGTCAGGGGTACGCAGTATTTT
TRBV6-2/TRBV6-3	.	TRBJ1-1	.	16	CASSNRLQGGVTEAFF	TGTGCCAGCAGTAATCGCTTACAGGGTGGCGTGACTGAAGCTTTCTTT
TRBV5-1	.	TRBJ2-7	few	14	CASSLGDSSYEQYF	TGCGCCAGCAGCCTGGGGGACTCCTCCTACGAGCAGTACTTC